This passage covers 8 T cell receptor beta chains from one sample sequenced in a study of cytomegalovirus exposure and HLA in healthy donors. PCR involved 60 Vbeta and 13 Jbeta primers. Measured with immunoSEQ multiplex PCR; TCRdb has only the in-frame clones, and not every one. The data contain about 140,000 clones, more than 55% of them singletons. Sequencing was carried out using PBMCs. These receptors all stem from a woman between 55 and 75 years old in good health and CMV-seronegative.

V usage is TRBV29-1 and J usage is TRBJ2-5; a possible D gene is TRBD1 (6 bases). The CDR3 runs to 14 residues. The germline V gene has CDR1 SQVTM and CDR2 ANQGSEA. Trimming pared 1 base from V and 0 bases from J, leaving 9 bases between. Here the CDR3 reads CSVEVWDNQETQYF. CDR3 sequence (DNA): TGCAGCGTTGAAGTATGGGACAACCAAGAGACCCAGTACTTC.

The chain carries TRBV28 and TRBJ1-3; 9 bases align to TRBD1. V was pared by 3 bases and J by 4 bases, with 10 bases of the junction left unmatched. Germline V lookup: CDR1 MDHEN, CDR2 SYDVKM. This CDR3 has 17 amino acids. CDR3 sequence: CASSFFGQGSFGNTIYF. In nucleotides, the CDR3 is TGTGCCAGCAGTTTCTTCGGACAGGGGAGCTTCGGAAACACCATATATTTT.

The CDR3 DNA follows: TGTGCCAGCAGTTTATTCCTGGGGGGGGTTGGGCACGGGACCCAGTACTTC. Protein product: CASSLFLGGVGHGTQYF. This chain connects TRBV28 to TRBJ2-5, with 7 nucleotides matching TRBD2. After removal of 1 base from V and 7 bases from J, the junction contained 15 bases not matched to a gene. Per germline, CDR1 MDHEN and CDR2 SYDVKM. The CDR3 contains 17 residues.

The chain employs TRBV5-1 and TRBJ2-1, with 7 bases that match TRBD1. CDR1 SGHRS and CDR2 YFSETQ come from the germline V gene. There are 15 residues in the CDR3. The V and J ends lost 4 bases and 0 bases, in that order; junction bases with no gene match: 4. The CDR3 here is CASSTGQVSYNEQFF. In DNA form, the CDR3 reads TGCGCCAGCAGCACTGGACAGGTCTCCTACAATGAGCAGTTCTTC.

This clone was observed a handful of times. The V call is TRBV29-1, the J call TRBJ2-1, with D unresolved. Germline V lookup: CDR1 SQVTM, CDR2 ANQGSEA. V was pared by 1 base and J by 0 bases, with 13 bases between. This CDR3 is 16 amino acids long. The CDR3: CSVEVPTISSYNEQFF. CDR3 sequence (DNA): TGCAGCGTTGAAGTCCCGACAATCAGCTCCTACAATGAGCAGTTCTTC.

The J gene is TRBJ1-2, the V gene TRBV7-2; TRBD1 is a possible D gene (5 bases). CDR3 length: 13 residues. The germline gives CDR1 SGHTA, CDR2 FQGNSA. Trimming pared 0 bases from V and 6 bases from J, leaving 8 bases between. CDR3 coding DNA: TGTGCCAGCAGCTTAGCTCAGGGAAATGGCTACACCTTC. Translated, it gives CASSLAQGNGYTF. The full variable domain, in which reference TRBV7-2 and TRBJ1-2 provide the parts outside the CDR3, is GAGVSQSPSNKVTEKGKDVELRCDPISGHTALYWYRQSLGQGLEFLIYFQGNSAPDKSGLPSDRFSAERTGGSVSTLTIQRTQQEDSAVYLCASSLAQGNGYTFGSGTRLTVV.

This chain connects TRBV5-1 to TRBJ2-3; 12 bases align to TRBD2. CDR1 is SGHRS and CDR2 is YFSETQ in the germline V gene. V dropped 4 bases and J dropped 3; count of bases not matched to a gene: 6. The CDR3 sequence is 16 residues long. CDR3 sequence (DNA): TGCGCCAGCAGCCCGCGGACTAGCGGGGTGACAGATACGCAGTATTTT. Its protein is CASSPRTSGVTDTQYF.

The chain recombines TRBV9 with TRBJ1-2; 8 nucleotides line up with TRBD1. The CDR3 runs 12 residues. Looked up from germline, CDR1 is SGDLS and CDR2 is YYNGEE. With V trimmed by 10 bases and J by 9 bases, 11 bases remained unmatched. CDR3 nucleotide sequence: TGTGCCGCCAGCAGGACAGGGTGTAGCTACACCTTC. This translates into CAASRTGCSYTF.